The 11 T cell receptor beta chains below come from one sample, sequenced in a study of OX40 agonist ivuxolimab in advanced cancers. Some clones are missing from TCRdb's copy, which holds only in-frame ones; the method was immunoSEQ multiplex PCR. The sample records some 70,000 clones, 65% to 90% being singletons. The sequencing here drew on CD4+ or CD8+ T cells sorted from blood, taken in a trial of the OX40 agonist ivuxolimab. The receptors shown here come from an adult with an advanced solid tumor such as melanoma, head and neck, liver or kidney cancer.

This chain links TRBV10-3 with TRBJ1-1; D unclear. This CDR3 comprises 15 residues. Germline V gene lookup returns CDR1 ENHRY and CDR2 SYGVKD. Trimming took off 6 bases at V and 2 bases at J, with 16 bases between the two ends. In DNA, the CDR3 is TGTGCCATCAGCGATATGACAAGAACAAACACTGAAGCTTTCTTT. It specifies CAISDMTRTNTEAFF.

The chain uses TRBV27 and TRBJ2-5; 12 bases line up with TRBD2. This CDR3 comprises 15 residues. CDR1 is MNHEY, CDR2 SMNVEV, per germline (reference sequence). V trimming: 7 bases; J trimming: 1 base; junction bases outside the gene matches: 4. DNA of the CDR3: TGTGCCAGCACTGGACTAGCGGGGACCCAAGAGACCCAGTACTTC. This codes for CASTGLAGTQETQYF.

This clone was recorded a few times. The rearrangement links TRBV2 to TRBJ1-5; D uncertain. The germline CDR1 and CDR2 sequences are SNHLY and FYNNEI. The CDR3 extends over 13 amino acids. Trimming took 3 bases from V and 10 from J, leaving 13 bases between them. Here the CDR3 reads CASSEGSPKPQHF. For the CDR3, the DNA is TGTGCCAGCAGTGAGGGCAGCCCAAAACCCCAGCATTTT.

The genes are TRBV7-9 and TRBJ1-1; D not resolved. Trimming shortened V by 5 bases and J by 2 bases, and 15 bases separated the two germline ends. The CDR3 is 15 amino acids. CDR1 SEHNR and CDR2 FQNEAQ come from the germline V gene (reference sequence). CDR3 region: CASSPSGPDNTEAFF. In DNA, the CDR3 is TGTGCCAGCAGCCCTTCGGGCCCCGATAACACTGAAGCTTTCTTT.

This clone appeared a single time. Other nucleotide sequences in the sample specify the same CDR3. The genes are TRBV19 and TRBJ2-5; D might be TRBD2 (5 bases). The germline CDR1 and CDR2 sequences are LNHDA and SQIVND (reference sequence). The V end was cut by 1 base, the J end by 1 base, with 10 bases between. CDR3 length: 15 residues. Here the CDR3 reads CASSIALTIQETQYF. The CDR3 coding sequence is TGTGCCAGTAGTATAGCCCTGACTATCCAAGAGACCCAGTACTTC.

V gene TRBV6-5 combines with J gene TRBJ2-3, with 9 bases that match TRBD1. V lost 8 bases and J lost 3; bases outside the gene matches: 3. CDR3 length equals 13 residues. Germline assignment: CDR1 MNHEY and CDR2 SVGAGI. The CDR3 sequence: CASRDRVTDTQYF. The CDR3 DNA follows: TGTGCCAGCCGGGACAGGGTTACAGATACGCAGTATTTT.

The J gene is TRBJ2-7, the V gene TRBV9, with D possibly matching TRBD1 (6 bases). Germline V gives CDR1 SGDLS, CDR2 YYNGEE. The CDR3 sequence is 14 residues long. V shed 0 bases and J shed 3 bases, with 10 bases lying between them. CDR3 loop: CASSVGLGGYEQYF. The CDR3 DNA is TGTGCCAGCAGCGTAGGATTAGGGGGCTACGAGCAGTACTTC.

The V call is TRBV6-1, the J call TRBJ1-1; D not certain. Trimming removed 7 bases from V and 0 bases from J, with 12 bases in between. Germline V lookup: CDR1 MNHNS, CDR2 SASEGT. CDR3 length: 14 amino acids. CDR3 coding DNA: TGTGCCAGCATCAGATTCGTATTGAACACTGAAGCTTTCTTT. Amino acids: CASIRFVLNTEAFF.

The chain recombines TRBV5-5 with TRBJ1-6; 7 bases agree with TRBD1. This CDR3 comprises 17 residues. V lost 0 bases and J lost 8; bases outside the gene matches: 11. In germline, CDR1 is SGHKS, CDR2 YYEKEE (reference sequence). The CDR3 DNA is TGTGCCAGCAGCTTGGCCATTCGACAGGGAGGAGATTCACCCCTCCACTTT. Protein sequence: CASSLAIRQGGDSPLHF.

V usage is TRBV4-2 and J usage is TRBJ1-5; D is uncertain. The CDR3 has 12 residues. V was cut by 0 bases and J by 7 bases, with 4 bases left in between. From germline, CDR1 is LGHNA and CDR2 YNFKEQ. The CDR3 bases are TGTGCCAGCAGCCAAGACACGCAGCCCCAGCATTTT. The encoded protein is CASSQDTQPQHF.

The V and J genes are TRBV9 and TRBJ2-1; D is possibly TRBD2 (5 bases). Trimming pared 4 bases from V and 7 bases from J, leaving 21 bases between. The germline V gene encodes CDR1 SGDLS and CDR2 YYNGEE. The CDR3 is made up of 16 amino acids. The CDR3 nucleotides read TGTGCCAGCAGCTCTGGACTTTACGCGCCTACGAATGAGCAGTTCTTC. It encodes CASSSGLYAPTNEQFF.